The 12 T cell receptor beta chains reported below all come from one sample, sequenced in a study of T cells in Graves' hyperthyroidism and ophthalmopathy. Amplification of TCR beta CDR3 regions used RNA as the template. HTBI primers drove first-round RT-PCR of the TCR CDR3. Each CDR3 protein gets one entry after TCRdb re-called the multiplex PCR reads with MiXCR. This table has nearly 750,000 distinct CDR3 sequences, approximately 40% appearing once. Sequencing was performed on blood. All receptors come from a middle-aged woman with Graves' hyperthyroidism.

This clonotype was picked up one time. This rearrangement joins TRBV10-3 to TRBJ1-5; 7 bases map to TRBD1. CDR3 length: 14 amino acids. Trimming removed 5 bases from V and 5 bases from J; junction bases left unmatched: 6. Germline-derived CDR1 and CDR2 are ENHRY and SYGVKD. The CDR3 coding sequence is TGTGCCATCAGTTGGGCAGGGGGGTATCAGCCCCAGCATTTT. Translated: CAISWAGGYQPQHF.

Comment on this clonotype: A read error may produce the germline difference seen at one junction end. The chain has TRBV19 and TRBJ1-2; the D is unclear. This CDR3 spans 14 amino acids. The V gene's germline CDR1 is LNHDA and CDR2 SQIVND (reference sequence). In DNA form, the CDR3 reads TGCGCCAGTAAGAGGCAGGCGACTAACTATGGCTACACCTTC. Its protein is CASKRQATNYGYTF.

The genes are TRBV7-9 and TRBJ1-5; maybe TRBD1 (5 bases). CDR3 length: 16 residues. The germline CDR1 and CDR2 sequences are SEHNR and FQNEAQ (reference sequence). The V end lost 4 bases, the J end lost 2 bases, and 15 bases lay between the germline ends. CDR3 sequence reads: CASSSGHEGRNQPQHF. The CDR3 DNA reads TGTGCCAGCAGCTCCGGCCACGAGGGACGCAATCAGCCCCAGCATTTT.

The chain combines TRBV29-1 with TRBJ2-7, with D perhaps given as TRBD1 or TRBD2 (5 bases each). The germline V gene encodes CDR1 SQVTM and CDR2 ANQGSEA. The V end lost 8 bases, the J end lost 5 bases, and 13 bases lay between the germline ends. This CDR3 contains 11 residues. CDR3 nucleotide sequence: TGCAGCTTGGGGGTCGGGGACGAGCAGTACTTC. Amino acid sequence: CSLGVGDEQYF.

A few counts support this clonotype. The chain combines TRBV6-6 with TRBJ1-5; TRBD1 is a possible D gene (6 bases). This CDR3 comprises 15 residues. Trimming removed 6 bases at V and 0 bases at J, with 12 bases between. From germline, CDR1 is MNHNY and CDR2 SVGAGI (reference sequence). DNA for the CDR3: TGTGCCAGCAGGGGGGGGGCCCGTAGCAATCAGCCCCAGCATTTT. It codes for CASRGGARSNQPQHF.

This clonotype was recorded a few times. The rearrangement links TRBV10-3 to TRBJ2-2; possibly TRBD1 for D (5 bases). The germline V gene has CDR1 ENHRY and CDR2 SYGVKD. This CDR3 comprises 14 residues. The V and J ends lost 6 bases and 1 base respectively, with 9 bases between them. The CDR3 protein is CAISLDRNTGELFF. DNA for the CDR3: TGTGCCATCAGCCTAGACAGGAACACCGGGGAGCTGTTTTTT.

V is TRBV7-2 and J is TRBJ2-7; 9 nucleotides line up with TRBD1. The V segment lost 5 bases and the J segment 3 bases; nucleotides outside the gene matches: 11. CDR3 length: 16 amino acids. Looked up from germline, CDR1 is SGHTA and CDR2 is FQGNSA. As DNA, the CDR3 is TGTGCCAGCAGCGCAGGGGACAAGACAGGGGGCTACGAGCAGTACTTC. It is translated as CASSAGDKTGGYEQYF.

This clonotype is a singleton in its sample. The chain carries TRBV20-1 and TRBJ2-3, with 9 positions matching TRBD2. The CDR3 contains 15 residues. CDR1 DFQATT and CDR2 SNEGSKA come from the germline V gene (reference sequence). The CDR3 protein is CSVPSERGAADTQYF. CDR3 in DNA: TGCAGCGTACCGAGCGAGCGGGGGGCGGCAGATACGCAGTATTTT.

The V and J genes are TRBV2 and TRBJ2-5; 11 nucleotides match TRBD2. The junction had 12 bases not matched to a gene; V was cut back by 5 bases and J by 4 bases. This CDR3 spans 17 amino acids. Per germline, CDR1 SNHLY and CDR2 FYNNEI. CDR3 nucleotides: TGTGCCAGCAGTACTACTTTAGCGGGAGGGCCGGGAGAGACCCAGTACTTC. The encoded protein is CASSTTLAGGPGETQYF.

The genes are TRBV12-3 or TRBV12-4 and TRBJ1-2, with TRBD1 as a possible D gene (5 bases). V was pared by 5 bases and J by 3 bases, with 13 bases between. There are 14 residues in the CDR3. The CDR3 sequence: CASSDTGLYYGYTF. DNA for the CDR3: TGTGCCAGCAGTGACACGGGACTCTACTATGGCTACACCTTC.

The CDR3 spells CASSPRPFSSGNTIYF. CDR3 DNA sequence: TGTGCCAGCAGTCCAAGACCGTTTTCCTCTGGAAACACCATATATTTT. V is TRBV25-1 and J is TRBJ1-3, with unresolved D. Trimming pared 5 bases from V and 0 bases from J, leaving 14 bases between. The CDR3 spans 16 residues. The germline CDR1 and CDR2 sequences are MGHDK and SYGVNS.

The chain couples TRBV7-9 to TRBJ1-2, with D hard to call. Trimming left V 5 bases short and J 6 bases short, with 19 bases between. CDR3 length equals 15 residues. Looked up from germline, CDR1 is SEHNR and CDR2 is FQNEAQ (reference sequence). The CDR3 reads CASSQEASHRDGYTF. The CDR3, as DNA: TGTGCCAGCAGCCAAGAGGCGTCACATCGGGATGGCTACACCTTC. The full variable domain, with the rest looked up from reference TRBV7-9 and TRBJ1-2, is DTGVSQNPRHKITKRGQNVTFRCDPISEHNRLYWYRQTLGQGPEFLTYFQNEAQLEKSRLLSDRFSAERPKGSFSTLEIQRTEQGDSAMYLCASSQEASHRDGYTFGSGTRLTVV.